The 29 T cell receptor beta chains given below trace back to one sample, sequenced in a study of tumor and adjacent non-tumor tissue in lung cancer. Three rounds of nested PCR, following a modified ARM-PCR protocol, produced the TCRbeta library. TCRdb analysed the multiplex PCR reads with MiXCR anew, one entry per CDR3 protein. This sample has around 39,000 distinct CDR3 sequences, with roughly 60% found just once. This sample's RNA came from whole unsorted tissue. The normal lung tissue was taken more than 3 cm from the tumor edge. Sequencing input: distant non-tumor lung tissue. The receptors come from a man in his fifties with non-small cell lung cancer.

As regards this clonotype: A much larger clone is a single base away; this may be a read error. The J gene is TRBJ2-2, the V gene TRBV29-1; D might be TRBD1 or TRBD2, each matching 5 bases. The CDR3 consists of 13 residues. Germline V CDR1 and CDR2: SQVTM, ANQGSEA. Here the CDR3 DNA reads TGCGGCGTTGAAGGCTTAGGGACCGGGGAGCTGCTTTTT. Amino acids: CGVEGLGTGELLF.

This clonotype was recorded a few times. The rearrangement joins TRBV11-1 to TRBJ2-7; no firm D call. The CDR3 covers 14 residues. Germline V lookup: CDR1 SGHAT, CDR2 FQDESV (reference sequence). The DNA of the CDR3 is TGTGTCGGCAGCTTAGTGGAAGTATCCCATGAGCAGTACTTC. Translation: CVGSLVEVSHEQYF.

About this clonotype: The junction does not match germline at one end; this may be a read error. The V and J genes are TRBV6-5 and TRBJ2-2; 7 nucleotides align to TRBD1. The CDR3 loop spans 14 amino acids. Germline CDR1 MNHEY, CDR2 SVGAGI. The CDR3: CASSYSTGAWELFF. Written as DNA, the CDR3 is TGTGCCAGTAGTTACTCCACAGGGGCCTGGGAGCTGTTTTTT.

This clonotype was seen only a few times. The J gene is TRBJ2-7, the V gene TRBV5-4, with D possibly matching TRBD1 (7 bases). This CDR3 is 15 amino acids long. Germline values: CDR1 SGHNT, CDR2 YYREEE (reference sequence). V was cut by 6 bases and J by 0 bases, with 16 bases left in between. The CDR3 coding sequence is TGTGCCAGCATCCTCGGGCGGGACAGCTCCTACGAGCAGTACTTC. Its translation is CASILGRDSSYEQYF.

In its sample, this clonotype was seen a few times. The gene calls are TRBV20-1 and TRBJ2-7; the match to TRBD1 covers 7 bases. The CDR3 consists of 16 residues. In germline, CDR1 is DFQATT, CDR2 SNEGSKA (reference sequence). Trimming at V came to 2 bases and at J to 3 bases, leaving 13 bases not matched to a gene. The CDR3 reads CSARPATGNIYYEQYF. Here the CDR3 DNA reads TGCAGTGCTAGACCTGCGACAGGGAATATTTACTACGAGCAGTACTTC.

The genes are TRBV20-1 and TRBJ2-2; no reliable D call. Deletions cut 7 bases from V and 2 bases from J, with 8 bases between. The CDR3 loop spans 12 amino acids. Per the germline V gene, CDR1 is DFQATT and CDR2 is SNEGSKA (reference sequence). The CDR3 region is CSVWGNTGELFF. The CDR3 DNA reads TGCAGTGTATGGGGAAACACCGGGGAGCTGTTTTTT.

Comment on this clonotype: This is likely a read error, given that the CDR3 carries no conserved phenylalanine or tryptophan at its end. The chain has TRBV20-1 and TRBJ1-1, with TRBD1 as a possible D gene (6 bases). In germline, CDR1 is DFQATT, CDR2 SNEGSKA (reference sequence). The V end lost 4 bases, the J end lost 0 bases, and 18 bases lay between the germline ends. The CDR3 spans 16 residues. CDR3 protein: CSATNRERRMNTEAFY. The DNA of the CDR3 is TGCAGTGCTACAAACAGGGAGCGCCGGATGAACACTGAAGCTTTCTAT.

Notes on this clonotype: The CDR3 carries no conserved terminal phenylalanine or tryptophan, so it likely arises from a read error. The gene calls are TRBV11-2 and TRBJ2-1; 7 bases match TRBD2. There are 16 residues in the CDR3. Per the germline V gene, CDR1 is SGHAT and CDR2 is FQNNGV. The CDR3 coding sequence is TGTGCCAGCATACCCCCCTCGGGGGGACTGGGTCATGAACAGTTCCTC. This translates into CASIPPSGGLGHEQFL.

The chain combines TRBV6-2 or TRBV6-3 with TRBJ2-1, with D possibly being TRBD2 (6 bases). Germline V gene data show CDR1 as MNHEY and CDR2 as SVGEGT. The CDR3 length is 14 residues. V lost 5 bases, J lost 4 bases, and 12 bases lay in between. The CDR3 loop is CASSTSRAYNEQFF. The CDR3 DNA is TGTGCCAGCAGTACTAGCAGGGCATACAATGAGCAGTTCTTC.

Of note for this clonotype: The CDR3 ends on some other residue instead of the conserved phenylalanine or tryptophan, so this is likely a read error. This chain links TRBV11-2 with TRBJ2-2, with 7 bases identical to TRBD1. Germline lookup yields CDR1 SGHAT and CDR2 FQNNGV. After removal of 5 bases from V and 6 bases from J, the junction contained 9 bases not matched to a gene. The CDR3 has 15 residues. This CDR3 reads CASSPSGGVAGELFY. The CDR3 nucleotides are TGTGCCAGCAGCCCCTCAGGGGGTGTAGCCGGGGAGCTGTTTTAT.

On this clonotype itself: This sequence may be a read error, since a much larger clone differs from it by one base. The rearrangement uses TRBV5-6 and TRBJ2-3; TRBD1 agrees at 7 bases. Per the germline V gene, CDR1 is SGHDT and CDR2 is YYEEEE. There are 17 residues in the CDR3. The CDR3 reads CVSSRGMGIPTTDTQYF. The DNA of the CDR3 is TGTGTCAGCAGCAGGGGGATGGGGATCCCAACCACAGATACGCAGTATTTT.

This clonotype came up many times. The chain employs TRBV5-4 and TRBJ2-5; TRBD1 is a possible D gene (6 bases). The ends were cut back, 1 base at V and 1 base at J, with 8 bases in the middle. The CDR3 runs 14 residues. CDR1 and CDR2 (germline): SGHNT, YYREEE (reference sequence). CDR3 protein: CASSLTGIQETQYF. In DNA form, the CDR3 reads TGTGCCAGCAGCTTGACAGGGATCCAAGAGACCCAGTACTTC.

Note on this clonotype: A read error may explain this, as a much larger clone is one base away. The chain recombines TRBV12-3 or TRBV12-4 with TRBJ2-2, with D possibly matching TRBD1 (6 bases). Trimming pared 5 bases from V and 4 bases from J, leaving 14 bases between. This CDR3 region has 15 residues. In DNA form, the CDR3 reads TGTGCCAGCAGTCTCCGGGACATTTTCACCGGGGAGCTGTTTTTT. This translates into CASSLRDIFTGELFF.

This clonotype was found a few times. The gene calls are TRBV7-9 and TRBJ1-3, with D unclear. Germline CDR1 reads SEHNR; CDR2 reads FQNEAQ (reference sequence). This CDR3 contains 17 residues. V was clipped by 1 base and J by 0 bases, with 13 bases between them. The CDR3 loop is CASSLVYPGGSGNTIYF. The DNA for the CDR3 is TGTGCCAGCAGCTTAGTCTACCCTGGTGGCTCTGGAAACACCATATATTTT.

In its sample, this clonotype was seen many times. The chain has TRBV15 and TRBJ2-3, with TRBD1 matching 8 bases. Germline V CDR1 and CDR2: LNHNV, YYDKDF (reference sequence). V lost 0 bases and J lost 1; bases outside the gene matches: 3. This CDR3 spans 16 amino acids. CDR3: CATSRDRGQGTDTQYF. CDR3 nucleotides: TGTGCCACCAGCAGAGATAGGGGACAGGGCACAGATACGCAGTATTTT.

Of note for this clonotype: A much larger clone differs from this one at a single base, so this may be a read error. The V and J genes are TRBV28 and TRBJ2-7; 9 bases are a match to TRBD1. The germline V gene encodes CDR1 MDHEN and CDR2 SYDVKM. This CDR3 has 14 residues. Here the CDR3 reads CVSSTRDREYEQYF. In DNA, the CDR3 is TGTGTCAGCAGTACCCGGGACAGGGAGTACGAGCAGTACTTC.

This clonotype appeared many times. The V call is TRBV5-5, the J call TRBJ1-1; the D is unclear. The CDR3 has 14 residues. Per the germline V gene, CDR1 is SGHKS and CDR2 is YYEKEE (reference sequence). V lost 0 bases to trimming and J lost 2 bases, with 8 bases between them. DNA for the CDR3: TGTGCCAGCAGCTTGGTTCCAGGCAACACTGAAGCTTTCTTT. Its translation is CASSLVPGNTEAFF.

In its sample, this clonotype ranks as medium-sized. The V gene is TRBV11-3, the J gene TRBJ2-2; 7 nucleotides match TRBD1. The CDR3 covers 16 residues. The germline gives CDR1 SGHNT, CDR2 YENEEA. Trimming cost V 3 bases and J 0 bases; bases outside gene matches: 4. CDR3 loop: CASSFSGQANTGELFF. CDR3 sequence (DNA): TGTGCCAGCAGCTTCTCCGGACAGGCGAACACCGGGGAGCTGTTTTTT.

This clonotype was picked up one time. A single base separates this from a much larger clone, so it may be a read error. The genes are TRBV10-2 and TRBJ2-2; D not certain. This CDR3 is 11 amino acids long. V shed 9 bases and J shed 6 bases, with 8 bases lying between them. Germline loops: CDR1 WSHSY, CDR2 SAAADI. The CDR3 bases are TGCGCCAGGCTGGAAGCCGGGGAGCTGTTTTTT. This sequence encodes CARLEAGELFF.

Details on this clonotype: Since no conserved phenylalanine or tryptophan closes the CDR3, a read error is the likely cause. The chain joins TRBV30 to TRBJ1-4; D is unresolved. This CDR3 is built from 13 residues. Per the germline V gene, CDR1 is GTSNPN and CDR2 is SVGIG (reference sequence). Trimming shortened V by 1 base and J by 8 bases, and 11 bases separated the two germline ends. This CDR3 reads CAWSEGGPEKLFL. The CDR3 DNA reads TGTGCCTGGAGTGAAGGAGGGCCCGAAAAACTGTTTTTG.

There are a few counts of this clonotype. CDR3 in DNA: TGCAGTGCCCAGCGAGCGGGAGCGGACGCCGGGGAGCTGTTTTTT. It encodes CSAQRAGADAGELFF. The chain has TRBV20-1 and TRBJ2-2; 8 bases map to TRBD2. Unmatched junction bases numbered 12, after V lost 6 bases and J lost 6 bases. The CDR3 sequence is 15 residues long. The V gene's germline CDR1 is DFQATT and CDR2 SNEGSKA (reference sequence).

Notes on this clonotype: The junction departs from germline at one end; a sequencing error may be responsible. The rearrangement links TRBV6-6 to TRBJ1-6; D gene uncertain. Germline CDR1 is MNHNY and CDR2 is SVGAGI (reference sequence). This CDR3 region has 17 residues. CDR3 nucleotides: TGTGCCAACAGTTACGATGAGGCGAGCTCCTATAATTCACACCTCCACTTT. Its protein product is CANSYDEASSYNSHLHF.

The V and J genes are TRBV20-1 and TRBJ2-7; no firm D call. With 8 bases removed from V and 3 bases from J, the gap between germline ends came to 20 bases. Per the germline V gene, CDR1 is DFQATT and CDR2 is SNEGSKA (reference sequence). This CDR3 has 14 amino acids. The CDR3 is CSTTPGGSLYEQYF. The CDR3 bases are TGCAGTACTACCCCAGGCGGCTCCCTCTACGAGCAGTACTTC.

With regard to this clonotype: The germline gene is not matched at one end of the junction; a read error may be the cause. The chain couples TRBV6-6 to TRBJ2-7, with TRBD2 identical over 7 bases. Germline-derived CDR1 and CDR2 are MNHNY and SVGAGI (reference sequence). The CDR3 loop spans 16 amino acids. The DNA of the CDR3 is TGTGCCAGCTATGACTCCGAGGCCGGGGGGTCCTATGAGCAGTACTTC. It is translated as CASYDSEAGGSYEQYF.

Remarks on this clonotype: At one end, the junction sequence differs from germline, possibly due to a read error. J is TRBJ2-6 and V is TRBV2; tentatively, D is TRBD2 (5 bases). Germline lookup yields CDR1 SNHLY and CDR2 FYNNEI. The CDR3 totals 14 residues. As DNA, the CDR3 is TGTGCCAGTGGACGGGGATCTGGGGTCAACGTCCTGACTTTC. Its translation is CASGRGSGVNVLTF.

With respect to this clonotype: The germline gene is not matched at one end of the junction; a read error may be the cause. The chain is built from TRBV29-1 and TRBJ2-1; TRBD2 is a possible D gene (7 bases). The CDR3 is made up of 13 amino acids. Germline V gives CDR1 SQVTM, CDR2 ANQGSEA. The CDR3 sequence is CCVEGGPSQEQFF. The CDR3 region has the DNA TGCTGCGTTGAGGGGGGGCCGTCACAGGAGCAGTTCTTC.

This clonotype was observed many times. V gene TRBV29-1 combines with J gene TRBJ2-1; possibly TRBD1 or TRBD2 for D (5 bases each). The CDR3 totals 11 residues. V shed 6 bases and J shed 6 bases, with 9 bases lying between them. CDR1 is SQVTM, CDR2 ANQGSEA, per germline. Here the CDR3 reads CSVSGTNEQFF. The CDR3 bases are TGCAGCGTCTCAGGGACCAATGAGCAGTTCTTC.

This clonotype occurred a few times. A read error may account for a junction end that differs from germline. The chain carries TRBV6-2 or TRBV6-3 and TRBJ1-1; D is perhaps TRBD1 (5 bases). This CDR3 is 15 amino acids long. Germline V gene lookup returns CDR1 MNHEY and CDR2 SVGEGT. In DNA, the CDR3 is TGTGCCAGCACCTCGAACCCCCAGGGCGGGTCTGAAGCCTTCTTT. This gives the protein CASTSNPQGGSEAFF.

Points on this clonotype: One end of the junction varies from germline; a read error may be responsible. This chain joins TRBV6-1 and TRBJ2-7; the D is unclear. Germline V gene sequence: CDR1 MNHNS, CDR2 SASEGT. The CDR3 sequence is 12 residues long. CDR3 DNA sequence: TGTGCAAGCAGTCCCCGATCATACGAGCAGTGCTTC. Amino acids: CASSPRSYEQCF.